The source of this TCR beta chain is a study of blood T cell repertoires in COVID-19. Overall study context: The United States, Italy and Spain were the sources of the acute and convalescent COVID-19 samples. T cells, B-cell-depleted T cells, or PBMCs provided the cDNA or gDNA that served as material.

Germline-derived CDR1 and CDR2 are SGHTA and FQGNSA. V shed 4 bases and J 2 bases; nucleotides not matched to a gene: 7. The CDR3 covers 18 residues. Original processing notes: The assay estimated nucleated cells by amplifying reference gene primers. Clones were sequenced by immunoSEQ multiplex PCR, and TCRdb holds only the in-frame ones, with some missing. V and J calls and clone size are copied from that table; D and trimming were computed from the DNA. The sample consists of some 150,000 clones, roughly nine tenths of them appearing once. The sample consisted of peripheral blood. The origin of this receptor is a man aged 45-60 years with acute or convalescent COVID-19. V usage is TRBV7-2 and J usage is TRBJ2-2; TRBD2 matches at 13 bases. The CDR3 DNA reads TGTGCCAGCAGCTCGAGACTAGCGGGAGGCCTAAACACCGGGGAGCTGTTTTTT. Its translation: CASSSRLAGGLNTGELFF.